The 8 T cell receptor beta chains below come from one sample, sequenced in a study of regulatory T cells in long-lasting Graves disease. Specified time point: newly diagnosed GD, antithyroid drugs for less than 3 months. PBMC RNA served as the TCR library source. Relying on iRepertoire HTBI primers and Arm-PCR of CDR3 regions, the team built TCR beta libraries. TCRdb re-analysed the multiplex PCR reads in MiXCR, keeping a single row per CDR3 protein. The data contain 200,000 to 250,000 distinct CDR3 sequences, 15% to 20% of them singletons. Separately, the same data were catalogued under a study of T cells in Graves' hyperthyroidism and ophthalmopathy.

Sequencing used peripheral blood mononuclear cells (PBMCs), obtained at new diagnosis, from a patient treated with antithyroid drugs. These receptors all stem from a woman aged 30 to 39 with Graves disease.

This clonotype was detected many times. V usage is TRBV7-2 and J usage is TRBJ2-4, with a possible D match to TRBD2 (5 bases). The CDR3 spans 12 residues. Trimming cost V 5 bases and J 8 bases, with 10 bases left between them. The V gene's germline CDR1 is SGHTA and CDR2 FQGNSA. CDR3 DNA sequence: TGTGCCAGCAGCCCCGGGGTGGACATTCAGTACTTC. Translated, it gives CASSPGVDIQYF.

The genes are TRBV20-1 and TRBJ2-7, with 7 bases matching TRBD1. The germline gives CDR1 DFQATT, CDR2 SNEGSKA (reference sequence). The CDR3 covers 13 residues. With 5 bases clipped from V and 3 bases from J, the junction kept 7 bases outside the gene matches. The CDR3 is CSAGRQGGYEQYF. The CDR3 bases are TGCAGTGCTGGGCGACAGGGCGGCTACGAGCAGTACTTC.

On this clonotype itself: This could be a read error, since a much larger clone is one nucleotide away. The J gene is TRBJ1-1, the V gene TRBV18, with D perhaps TRBD1 (5 bases). Germline CDR1 reads KGHSH; CDR2 reads LQKENI. V was trimmed by 1 base and J by 1 base, leaving 7 bases between them. This CDR3 region has 14 residues. The CDR3 DNA follows: TGTGCCAGCTCACCACGGGGGGAGAACACTGAAGCTTTCTTT. Amino acids: CASSPRGENTEAFF.

There are many counts of this clonotype. The chain carries TRBV9 and TRBJ2-5; TRBD2 matches at 9 bases. This CDR3 spans 16 amino acids. V lost 1 base and J lost 1; bases outside the gene matches: 5. The germline V gene has CDR1 SGDLS and CDR2 YYNGEE. Written as DNA, the CDR3 is TGTGCCAGCAGCGTATCAGCAGCGGGGGGCCAAGAGACCCAGTACTTC. As protein: CASSVSAAGGQETQYF.

This clonotype was observed at least ten times. This chain joins TRBV28 and TRBJ1-2; 12 nucleotides match TRBD1. CDR3 size: 14 residues. From germline, CDR1 is MDHEN and CDR2 SYDVKM. The V segment lost 3 bases and the J segment 8 bases; nucleotides outside the gene matches: 4. In DNA form, the CDR3 reads TGTGCCAGCAGTTTGGGACAGGGGGCGTTAGGCTACACCTTC. Its translation is CASSLGQGALGYTF.

This chain uses TRBV7-8 with TRBJ2-7; 8 positions match TRBD2. Unmatched junction bases numbered 6, after V lost 0 bases and J lost 2 bases. The CDR3 is made up of 16 amino acids. CDR1 and CDR2 (germline): SGHVS, FQNEAQ. CDR3 DNA: TGTGCCAGCAGCTTAGCGGGAGCGGGAGAAGCCTACGAGCAGTACTTC. Its protein is CASSLAGAGEAYEQYF.

This clonotype was seen many times. The chain couples TRBV13 to TRBJ2-7, with 14 bases fitting TRBD2. There are 18 residues in the CDR3. Germline CDR1 PRHDT, CDR2 FYEKMQ (reference sequence). J lost 3 bases, V lost 5 bases, and 12 bases had no gene match. The CDR3 here is CASSHSGTSGRSGYEQYF. CDR3 coding DNA: TGTGCCAGCAGCCACTCGGGGACTAGCGGGAGATCTGGCTACGAGCAGTACTTC.

This clonotype was seen repeatedly, ten times or more. This chain connects TRBV20-1 to TRBJ2-7, with 11 bases identical to TRBD1. V shed 5 bases, J shed 6 bases, and the junction held 9 bases outside the gene matches. This CDR3 is built from 14 residues. From germline, CDR1 is DFQATT and CDR2 SNEGSKA (reference sequence). The CDR3 here is CSAHRDRGEGEQYF. The CDR3 DNA reads as TGCAGTGCTCACCGGGACAGGGGGGAAGGCGAGCAGTACTTC.